This T cell receptor beta chain was obtained from a study of tumor T cells in aggressive B-cell lymphoma. V was shortened by 6 bases and J by 10 bases, with 13 bases between the two germline ends. Germline V CDR1 and CDR2: MNHNY, SVGAGI (reference sequence). The CDR3 has 11 residues. Assay used: immunoSEQ multiplex PCR; TCRdb lists only in-frame clones, some missing. This sample carries 3,000 or so clones, 82% of them seen once, and the ten largest clones take 17%. This chain joins TRBV6-6 and TRBJ2-7; D possibly corresponds to TRBD2 (5 bases). The sequence was obtained from an adult with diffuse large B cell lymphoma. Material for sequencing was tumor tissue. CDR3: CASRTGWGQYF. The CDR3 DNA sequence: TGTGCCAGCAGAACGGGGTGGGGACAGTACTTC.